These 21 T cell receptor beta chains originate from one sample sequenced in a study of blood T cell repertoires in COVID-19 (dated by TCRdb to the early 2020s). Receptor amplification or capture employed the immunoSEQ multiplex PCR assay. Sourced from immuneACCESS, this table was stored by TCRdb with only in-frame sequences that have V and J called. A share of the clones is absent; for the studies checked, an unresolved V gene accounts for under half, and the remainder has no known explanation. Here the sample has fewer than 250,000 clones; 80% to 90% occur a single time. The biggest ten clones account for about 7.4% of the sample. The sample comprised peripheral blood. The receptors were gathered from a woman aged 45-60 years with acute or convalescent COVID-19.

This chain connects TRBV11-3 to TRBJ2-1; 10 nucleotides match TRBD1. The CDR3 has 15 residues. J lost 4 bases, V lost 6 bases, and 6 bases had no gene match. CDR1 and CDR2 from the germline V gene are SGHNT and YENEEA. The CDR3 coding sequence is TGTGCCAGCAGTCTCCGGGACAGGGGTTACAATGAGCAGTTCTTC. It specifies CASSLRDRGYNEQFF. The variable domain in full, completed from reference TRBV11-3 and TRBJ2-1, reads EAGVVQSPRYKIIEKKQPVAFWCNPISGHNTLYWYLQNLGQGPELLIRYENEEAVDDSQLPKDRFSAERLKGVDSTLKIQPAELGDSAVYLCASSLRDRGYNEQFFGPGTRLTVL.

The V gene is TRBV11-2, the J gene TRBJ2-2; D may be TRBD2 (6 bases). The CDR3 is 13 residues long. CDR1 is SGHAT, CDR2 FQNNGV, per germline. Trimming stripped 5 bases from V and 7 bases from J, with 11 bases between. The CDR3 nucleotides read TGTGCCAGCAGCGGAGGGGCGATCGGGGAGCTGTTTTTT. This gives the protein CASSGGAIGELFF. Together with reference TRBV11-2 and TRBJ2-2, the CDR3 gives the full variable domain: EAGVAQSPRYKIIEKRQSVAFWCNPISGHATLYWYQQILGQGPKLLIQFQNNGVVDDSQLPKDRFSAERLKGVDSTLKIQPAKLEDSAVYLCASSGGAIGELFFGEGSRLTVL.

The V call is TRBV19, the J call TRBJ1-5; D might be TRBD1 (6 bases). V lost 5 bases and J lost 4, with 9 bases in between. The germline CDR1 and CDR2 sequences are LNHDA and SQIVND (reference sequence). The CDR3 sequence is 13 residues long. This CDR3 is CASSLQGNQPQHF. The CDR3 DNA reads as TGTGCCAGTAGTTTACAGGGAAATCAGCCCCAGCATTTT.

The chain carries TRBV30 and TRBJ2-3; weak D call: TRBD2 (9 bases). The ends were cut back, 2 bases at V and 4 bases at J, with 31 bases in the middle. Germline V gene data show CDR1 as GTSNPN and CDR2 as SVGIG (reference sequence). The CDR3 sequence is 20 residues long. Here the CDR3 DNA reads TGTGCCTGGAGTAGACCCGACAGGGGAAAAAGCGGGAGGCTCTCAGATACGCAGTATTTT. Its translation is CAWSRPDRGKSGRLSDTQYF.

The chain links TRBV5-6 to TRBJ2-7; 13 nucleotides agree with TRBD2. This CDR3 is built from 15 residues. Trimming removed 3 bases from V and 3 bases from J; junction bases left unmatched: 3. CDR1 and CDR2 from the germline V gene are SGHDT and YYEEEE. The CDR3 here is CASSSTSGRFYEQYF. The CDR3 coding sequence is TGTGCCAGCAGCTCGACTAGCGGGAGGTTCTACGAGCAGTACTTC.

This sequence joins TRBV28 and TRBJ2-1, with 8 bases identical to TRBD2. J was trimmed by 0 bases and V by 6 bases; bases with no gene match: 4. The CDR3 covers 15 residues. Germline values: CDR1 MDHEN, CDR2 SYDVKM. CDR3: CASSQSGSSYNEQFF. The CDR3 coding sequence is TGTGCCAGCAGCCAAAGCGGGAGCTCCTACAATGAGCAGTTCTTC.

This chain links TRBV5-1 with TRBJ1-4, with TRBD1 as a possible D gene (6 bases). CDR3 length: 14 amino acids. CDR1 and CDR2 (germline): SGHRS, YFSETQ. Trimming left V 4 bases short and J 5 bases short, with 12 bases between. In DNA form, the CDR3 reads TGCGCCAGCAGCATTAGGGGGGGCAATGAAAAACTGTTTTTT. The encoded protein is CASSIRGGNEKLFF.

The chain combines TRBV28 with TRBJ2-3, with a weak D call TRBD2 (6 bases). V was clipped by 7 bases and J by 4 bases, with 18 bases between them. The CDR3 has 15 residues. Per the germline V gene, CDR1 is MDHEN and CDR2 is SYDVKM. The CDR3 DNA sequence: TGTGCCAGCATGCAAGGAAGGGGAGGATCAGATACGCAGTATTTT. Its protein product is CASMQGRGGSDTQYF. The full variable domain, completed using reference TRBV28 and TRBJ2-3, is DVKVTQSSRYLVKRTGEKVFLECVQDMDHENMFWYRQDPGLGLRLIYFSYDVKMKEKGDIPEGYSVSREKKERFSLILESASTNQTSMYLCASMQGRGGSDTQYFGPGTRLTVL.

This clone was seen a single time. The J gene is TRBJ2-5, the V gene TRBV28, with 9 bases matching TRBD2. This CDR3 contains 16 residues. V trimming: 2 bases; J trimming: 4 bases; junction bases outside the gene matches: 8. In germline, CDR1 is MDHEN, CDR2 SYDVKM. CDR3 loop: CASSLGIAGVVETQYF. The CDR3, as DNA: TGTGCCAGCAGTTTAGGTATAGCGGGAGTCGTAGAGACCCAGTACTTC.

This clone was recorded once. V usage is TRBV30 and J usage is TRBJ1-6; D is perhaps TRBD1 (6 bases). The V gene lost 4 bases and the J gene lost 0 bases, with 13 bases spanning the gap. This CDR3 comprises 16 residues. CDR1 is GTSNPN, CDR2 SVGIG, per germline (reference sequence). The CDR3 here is CAWTNDRSSYNSPLHF. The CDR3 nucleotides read TGTGCCTGGACTAATGACAGGAGCTCCTATAATTCACCCCTCCACTTT.

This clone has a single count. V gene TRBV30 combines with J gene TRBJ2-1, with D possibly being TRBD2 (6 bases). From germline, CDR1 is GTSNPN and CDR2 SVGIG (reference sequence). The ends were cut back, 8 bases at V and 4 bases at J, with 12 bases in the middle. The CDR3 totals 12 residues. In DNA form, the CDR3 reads TGTGCCGGGCAGCGGGCATACAATGAGCAGTTCTTC. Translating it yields CAGQRAYNEQFF.

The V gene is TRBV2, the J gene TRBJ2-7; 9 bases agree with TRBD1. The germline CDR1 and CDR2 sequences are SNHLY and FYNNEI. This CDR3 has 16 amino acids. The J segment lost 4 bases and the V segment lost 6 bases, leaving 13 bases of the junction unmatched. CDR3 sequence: CASSQGGGQGPYEQYF. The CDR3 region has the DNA TGTGCCAGCAGCCAAGGGGGGGGACAGGGCCCTTACGAGCAGTACTTC.

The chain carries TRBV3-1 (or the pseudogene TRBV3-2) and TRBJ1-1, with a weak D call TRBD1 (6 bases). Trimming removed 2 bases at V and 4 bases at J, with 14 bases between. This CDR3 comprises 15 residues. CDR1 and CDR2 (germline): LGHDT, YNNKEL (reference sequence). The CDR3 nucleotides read TGTGCCAGCAGCCAACAGGGGCTTGGGGGCACTGAAGCTTTCTTT. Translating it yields CASSQQGLGGTEAFF.

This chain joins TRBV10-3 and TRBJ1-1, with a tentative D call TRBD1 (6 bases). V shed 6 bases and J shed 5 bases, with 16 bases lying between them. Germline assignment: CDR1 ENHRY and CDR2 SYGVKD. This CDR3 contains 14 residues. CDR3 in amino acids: CAISSQGGETEAFF. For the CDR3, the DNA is TGTGCCATCAGCTCACAGGGTGGAGAAACTGAAGCTTTCTTT.

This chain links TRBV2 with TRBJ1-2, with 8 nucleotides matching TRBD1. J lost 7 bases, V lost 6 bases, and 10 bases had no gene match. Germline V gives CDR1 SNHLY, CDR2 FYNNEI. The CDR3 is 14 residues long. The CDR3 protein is CASRADREISGYTF. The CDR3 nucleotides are TGTGCCAGCAGGGCGGACAGGGAGATTTCTGGCTACACCTTC.

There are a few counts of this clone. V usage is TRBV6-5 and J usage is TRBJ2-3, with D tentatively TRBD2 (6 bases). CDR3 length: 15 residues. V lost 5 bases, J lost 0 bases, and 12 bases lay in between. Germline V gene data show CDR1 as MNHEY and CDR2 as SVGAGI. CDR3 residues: CASSKTRQSTDTQYF. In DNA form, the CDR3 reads TGTGCCAGCAGTAAGACTAGGCAGAGCACAGATACGCAGTATTTT.

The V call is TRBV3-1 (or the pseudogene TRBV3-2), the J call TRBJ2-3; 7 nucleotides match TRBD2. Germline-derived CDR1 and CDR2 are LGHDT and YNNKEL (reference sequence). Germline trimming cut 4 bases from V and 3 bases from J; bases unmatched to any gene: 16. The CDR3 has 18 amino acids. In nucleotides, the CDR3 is TGTGCCAGCAGCCCCCGGGGAAGGGGAGGGCGTCTAACAGATACGCAGTATTTT. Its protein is CASSPRGRGGRLTDTQYF.

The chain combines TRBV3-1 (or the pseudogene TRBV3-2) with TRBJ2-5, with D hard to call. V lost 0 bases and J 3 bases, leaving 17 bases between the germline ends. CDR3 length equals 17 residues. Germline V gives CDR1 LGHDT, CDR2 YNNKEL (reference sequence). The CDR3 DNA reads TGTGCCAGCAGCCAAGACCTCCCCCTTTCCTCTAAAGAGACCCAGTACTTC. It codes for CASSQDLPLSSKETQYF.

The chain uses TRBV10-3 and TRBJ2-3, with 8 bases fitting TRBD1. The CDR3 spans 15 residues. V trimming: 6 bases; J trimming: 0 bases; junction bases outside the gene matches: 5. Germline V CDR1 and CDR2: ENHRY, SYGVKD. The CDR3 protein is CAISPDRDSTDTQYF. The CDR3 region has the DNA TGTGCCATCAGCCCGGACAGGGACAGCACAGATACGCAGTATTTT.

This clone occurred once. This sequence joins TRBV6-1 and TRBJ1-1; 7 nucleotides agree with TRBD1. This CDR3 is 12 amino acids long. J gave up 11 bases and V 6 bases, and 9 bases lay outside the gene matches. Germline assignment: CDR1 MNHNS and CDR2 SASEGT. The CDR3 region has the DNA TGTGCCAGCAGCTCGGGGGACAGTGGGGCTTTCTTT. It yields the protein CASSSGDSGAFF.

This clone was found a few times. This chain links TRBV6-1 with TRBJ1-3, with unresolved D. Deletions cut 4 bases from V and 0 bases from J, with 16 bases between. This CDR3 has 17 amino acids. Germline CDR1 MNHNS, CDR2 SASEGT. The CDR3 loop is CASSVRRIRGSGNTIYF. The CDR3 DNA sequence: TGTGCCAGCAGTGTACGGCGGATACGGGGCTCTGGAAACACCATATATTTT.